The 10 T cell receptor beta chains below all came from one sample that was sequenced in a study of molecular identifiers for immune sequencing clone quantification. One entry per CDR3 protein, called by TCRdb with MiXCR from the PCR reads. The sample records about 330,000 distinct CDR3 sequences, roughly 24% being singletons. Sequencing was done on a sample of naive CD8+ T cells from blood, with Jurkat cell RNA spiked in. The subset is: FACS-sorted CD8+CD4-CCR7+CD45RA+ naive T cells. The receptors were gathered from a human donor in good health. Some libraries in this study had Jurkat cell RNA spiked in.

This clonotype was seen repeatedly, ten times or more. The chain has TRBV5-1 and TRBJ1-1; D gene unclear. The CDR3 totals 13 residues. V was clipped by 1 base and J by 4 bases, with 8 bases between them. CDR1 and CDR2 (germline): SGHRS, YFSETQ. This CDR3 reads CASSLFGSTEAFF. Here the CDR3 DNA reads TGCGCCAGCAGCTTGTTCGGCAGCACTGAAGCTTTCTTT.

Points on this clonotype: A much larger clone lies one base from this, so it may be a read error. CDR3 nucleotides: TGTGCCAGCAGTTACTCGTCCAGGGAGGAAGGCTACACCTTC. This gives the protein CASSYSSREEGYTF. The chain couples TRBV6-5 to TRBJ1-2; maybe TRBD1 (5 bases). Trimming pared 0 bases from V and 8 bases from J, leaving 13 bases between. The germline gives CDR1 MNHEY, CDR2 SVGAGI. The CDR3 loop spans 14 amino acids.

This clonotype appeared many times. The chain joins TRBV24-1 to TRBJ2-1; 8 nucleotides line up with TRBD1. V shed 7 bases and J 9 bases; nucleotides not matched to a gene: 7. The length of the CDR3 is 13 residues. CDR1 is KGHDR, CDR2 SFDVKD, per germline. CDR3 sequence: CATSRNDRGEQFF. The CDR3 DNA follows: TGTGCCACCAGCCGCAATGACAGGGGTGAGCAGTTCTTC.

The genes are TRBV6-1 and TRBJ1-1; D possibly corresponds to TRBD1 (5 bases). The CDR3 loop spans 14 amino acids. V lost 7 bases and J 1 base, leaving 13 bases between the germline ends. In germline, CDR1 is MNHNS, CDR2 SASEGT. For the CDR3, the DNA is TGTGCCAGCATTTCGGGACGGTGGAACACTGAAGCTTTCTTT. Its protein is CASISGRWNTEAFF.

The chain joins TRBV4-1 to TRBJ2-3, with D possibly matching TRBD1 (6 bases). The CDR3 loop spans 15 amino acids. CDR1 and CDR2 (germline): MGHRA, YSYEKL. The V and J ends lost 2 bases and 6 bases respectively, with 15 bases between them. The CDR3 sequence: CASSQSGKRGDTQYF. DNA for the CDR3: TGCGCCAGCAGCCAATCAGGGAAGAGGGGGGATACGCAGTATTTT.

This sequence joins TRBV29-1 and TRBJ2-1; TRBD1 matches at 9 bases. CDR1 is SQVTM and CDR2 is ANQGSEA in the germline V gene. The trim removed 6 bases at V and 7 bases at J, leaving 13 bases unmatched. CDR3 length: 15 residues. CDR3 nucleotide sequence: TGCAGCGTGGGTAAGGGACAGGGAGTTGGAAATGAGCAGTTCTTC. Translating gives CSVGKGQGVGNEQFF.

In its sample, this clonotype was seen many times. The J gene is TRBJ2-5, the V gene TRBV28, with TRBD2 identical over 8 bases. CDR1 and CDR2 (germline): MDHEN, SYDVKM. Trimming removed 2 bases from V and 6 bases from J; junction bases left unmatched: 5. There are 14 residues in the CDR3. CDR3 residues: CASSLREGRKTQYF. The CDR3 DNA sequence: TGTGCCAGCAGTTTACGGGAGGGCCGGAAGACCCAGTACTTC. The whole variable domain, filled in from reference TRBV28 and TRBJ2-5, reads DVKVTQSSRYLVKRTGEKVFLECVQDMDHENMFWYRQDPGLGLRLIYFSYDVKMKEKGDIPEGYSVSREKKERFSLILESASTNQTSMYLCASSLREGRKTQYFGPGTRLLVL.

The gene calls are TRBV2 and TRBJ2-6, with D perhaps TRBD1 (6 bases). The CDR3 is made up of 16 amino acids. V was clipped by 4 bases and J by 4 bases, with 14 bases between them. Germline loops: CDR1 SNHLY, CDR2 FYNNEI. CDR3 amino acids: CASSVKWGPGANVLTF. CDR3 in DNA: TGTGCCAGCAGTGTCAAATGGGGGCCAGGGGCCAACGTCCTGACTTTC.

This clonotype turned up a few times. In DNA, the CDR3 is TGTGCCTGGACCGGGAGCTACACCGGGGAGCTGTTTTTT. This gives the protein CAWTGSYTGELFF. This chain links TRBV30 with TRBJ2-2; a weak D match, TRBD2 (6 bases). CDR1 and CDR2 (germline): GTSNPN, SVGIG (reference sequence). The CDR3 contains 13 residues. Trimming cost V 4 bases and J 3 bases, with 9 bases left between them.

The genes are TRBV23-1 and TRBJ2-3; 12 bases align to TRBD2. TRBV23-1 is an ORF; its function is uncertain. Trimming took 3 bases from V and 4 from J; bases not matched to a gene: 11. The CDR3 totals 18 residues. In DNA, the CDR3 is TGCGCCAGCAGTCAGTCCGCCTATGCTAGCGGGGGGGCAGATACGCAGTATTTT. Translated: CASSQSAYASGGADTQYF.